A selection of T cell receptor beta chains follows, all from one sample in a study of T-cell memory formation after mild COVID-19. MiXCR was run by TCRdb on the 5' RACE reads, yielding one entry per CDR3 protein. The sample consists of 350,000 to 500,000 distinct CDR3 sequences, about a sixth of them appearing once. The sequenced sample was PBMCs or a T cell subset sorted from them (not recorded which). The receptors here all came from a man between 18 and 29 years old who had mild COVID-19 (a few samples of this study predate the infection). Cell type and time point are not known. Both conserved end residues are part of each CDR3. D genes are given only for firm matches.

D,V,length,J,CDR3
.,TRBV7-7,14,TRBJ2-1,CASSAGGPFNEQFF
.,TRBV7-2,15,TRBJ2-3,CASSLQDRGTDTQYF
.,TRBV12-3/TRBV12-4,14,TRBJ2-1,CASSFRGGYNEQFF
TRBD1,TRBV7-2,17,TRBJ2-2,CASSLASQGYGTGELFF
TRBD1,TRBV10-3,14,TRBJ2-4,CAISDNRGSNIQYF
.,TRBV7-6,15,TRBJ2-2,CASSPNPRFTGELFF
TRBD2,TRBV3-1,17,TRBJ2-1,CASSQEASGGSVNEQFF
.,TRBV5-1,13,TRBJ1-2,CASSLLSASGYTF
.,TRBV7-8,15,TRBJ1-5,CASSLWGDSNQPQHF
TRBD1,TRBV15,16,TRBJ2-2,CATSRDHRGFTGELFF
.,TRBV6-1,12,TRBJ2-3,CATRRDTDTQYF
TRBD2,TRBV6-5,15,TRBJ2-7,CASSYSPNGQRGIYF
.,TRBV7-9,12,TRBJ2-7,CASSPAVNEQYF
.,TRBV7-9,12,TRBJ2-7,CASSLTRDEQYF
.,TRBV5-1,15,TRBJ2-3,CASSLGSTSTDTQYF
TRBD2,TRBV28,15,TRBJ2-3,CASSFRPSGGDTQYF
TRBD1,TRBV20-1,13,TRBJ2-7,CSARAGTGYEQYF
TRBD2,TRBV7-8,13,TRBJ2-4,CASTMGGGNIQYF
.,TRBV7-2,12,TRBJ2-5,CASTDSQKTQYF
.,TRBV18,15,TRBJ2-7,CASSLDSLSSYEQYF
.,TRBV6-6,13,TRBJ2-3,CASKGREADTQYF
.,TRBV7-9,16,TRBJ1-5,CASSRWTASGNQPQHF
.,TRBV7-2,15,TRBJ1-5,CASSPRSIGRGPQHF
TRBD2,TRBV3-1,15,TRBJ2-3,CASSQAGGPADTQYF
.,TRBV4-2,15,TRBJ2-7,CSSSQEGLGSYEQYF
.,TRBV12-5,13,TRBJ2-5,CASRTTYQETQYF
TRBD1,TRBV7-3,15,TRBJ2-1,CASSSGQGRNNEQFF
.,TRBV12-3/TRBV12-4,12,TRBJ1-2,CASSFAPVGYTF
.,TRBV7-2,14,TRBJ2-3,CASSLGPTRQAQYF
.,TRBV6-5,13,TRBJ2-7,CATAIDSSYEQYF
TRBD1,TRBV20-1,13,TRBJ2-7,CSAYGTGGNEQYF
.,TRBV5-1,15,TRBJ1-5,CASSLEGTVDQPQHF
.,TRBV4-2,13,TRBJ2-5,CASTTGSDGTQYF
.,TRBV21-1,15,TRBJ2-7,CASSNRWREDYEQYF
.,TRBV20-1,12,TRBJ2-3,CSAIVVFDTQYF
TRBD1,TRBV19,16,TRBJ1-2,CASSPGQGNPNYGYTF
TRBD1,TRBV7-8,14,TRBJ1-2,CASSLGQTNYGYTF
.,TRBV5-1,15,TRBJ1-1,CASSRAGTVNTEAFF
TRBD2,TRBV29-1,11,TRBJ2-1,CSLGLAGKQFF
TRBD2,TRBV10-3,16,TRBJ2-5,CAISETSGGQEWTQYF
.,TRBV4-3,17,TRBJ1-2,CASSQDPLRVSPNGYTF
.,TRBV27,14,TRBJ2-1,CASKRETLYNEQFF